This TCR beta chain was identified during a study of blood T cell repertoires in COVID-19. About the research overall: T cells, B-cell-depleted T cells, or PBMCs provided the cDNA or gDNA that served as material.

Assay used: immunoSEQ multiplex PCR; TCRdb lists only in-frame clones, some missing. Of approximately 14,000 clones listed, about 80% are singletons. The CDR3 consists of 14 residues. The clonotype was recovered from a human donor in a cohort sampled during active COVID-19. The chain combines TRBV12-2 with TRBJ1-5; the table's D call, TRBD1, was not checked against the DNA. TRBV12-2 is reported as a pseudogene. Input material: peripheral blood. The CDR3 DNA reads as TGTGCAAGTCGATACACGACAGGGGGTCAGCCCCAGCATTTT. Translation gives CASRYTTGGQPQHF.